This TCR beta chain was observed in a study of metastatic and nonmetastatic thyroid tumors. This clone was detected only a few times. The germline V and J ends were trimmed by 3 bases and 0 bases, with 10 bases remaining between them. This CDR3 is 15 amino acids long. Germline assignment: CDR1 MNHEY and CDR2 SMNVEV (reference sequence). MiXCR reprocessed the PCR reads for TCRdb. The sample records 14,000 to 15,000 clones, less than 4.5% being singletons. No treatment of any kind had been given to any patient before thyroid surgery. The sample comprised tumor tissue. This receptor was obtained from a female donor with papillary thyroid cancer or a benign thyroid nodule (not recorded which). Some clones in this sample may be carry-over from other donors' samples. V and J are TRBV27 and TRBJ2-3; D is unresolved. The CDR3 reads CASSLTKYSTDTQYF. The CDR3 DNA sequence: TGTGCCAGCAGTTTGACGAAGTATAGCACAGATACGCAGTATTTT.